This is a list of T cell receptor beta chains from one sample in a study of radiation and T cells in renal cell carcinoma. TCRdb's table, derived via immunoSEQ multiplex PCR, lists solely in-frame clones and lacks some. The top ten clones hold 2% to 3% of a sample with 60,000 to 95,000 clones, less than 90% of them seen once. The sequencing here drew on blood, taken from a patient whose treatment included radiotherapy and nephrectomy. These receptors all stem from a woman aged 55-69 years with renal cell carcinoma. CDR3s include the opening cysteine and the closing phenylalanine or tryptophan. A D gene is named only where the DNA matches it firmly. Rows may omit the clone size; those that give it use once, few, many or a size class.

v_call	d_call	j_call	clone_size	cdr3_aa	cdr3_nt
TRBV10-2	NA	TRBJ2-7	NA	CASSEGPSTGFYEQYF	TGCGCCAGCAGCGAGGGACCCAGTACAGGATTCTACGAGCAGTACTTC
TRBV28	TRBD1	TRBJ1-2	NA	CASSSDRASNGYTF	TGTGCCAGCAGTTCAGACAGGGCCTCCAATGGCTACACCTTC
TRBV30	NA	TRBJ2-1	NA	CAWRDRGGNNEQFF	TGTGCCTGGAGAGATCGAGGCGGGAACAATGAGCAGTTCTTC
TRBV28	NA	TRBJ2-1	NA	CASSLLTGSSYNEQFF	TGTGCCAGCAGTTTACTTACCGGGTCCTCCTACAATGAGCAGTTCTTC
TRBV19	NA	TRBJ1-2	NA	CATAPGARNYGYTF	TGTGCCACCGCCCCGGGGGCGCGAAACTATGGCTACACCTTC
TRBV7-9	TRBD1	TRBJ1-2	NA	CASSPPGQGAYGYTF	TGTGCCAGCAGCCCCCCGGGACAGGGGGCTTATGGCTACACCTTC
TRBV6-4	TRBD1	TRBJ2-3	NA	CASSPGQGTDTQYF	TGTGCCAGCAGTCCGGGACAGGGAACAGATACGCAGTATTTT
TRBV18	NA	TRBJ2-7	NA	CASSPMGRPLSSYEQYF	TGTGCCAGCTCACCAATGGGGAGGCCCTTAAGCTCCTACGAGCAGTACTTC
TRBV14	TRBD1	TRBJ1-1	NA	CASSQGGGGATEAFF	TGTGCCAGCAGCCAAGGAGGGGGCGGGGCCACTGAAGCTTTCTTT
TRBV5-6	NA	TRBJ1-2	NA	CASSLDLGLDYGYTF	TGTGCCAGCAGCTTGGATCTGGGTTTGGACTATGGCTACACCTTC
TRBV2	TRBD2	TRBJ2-3	NA	CASSVAGGSTDTQYF	TGTGCCAGCAGCGTAGCGGGGGGATCCACAGATACGCAGTATTTT
TRBV5-1	NA	TRBJ2-5	NA	CASSYGLAEVAQYF	TGCGCCAGCAGCTACGGACTGGCGGAGGTGGCCCAGTACTTC
TRBV4-2	NA	TRBJ2-7	NA	CASSWPGRSYEQYF	TGTGCCAGCAGCTGGCCGGGGCGTTCCTACGAGCAGTACTTC
TRBV2	TRBD1	TRBJ2-5	once	CASRLTGGSETQYF	TGTGCCAGCCGTTTAACAGGGGGCTCCGAGACCCAGTACTTC
TRBV19	TRBD2	TRBJ2-7	NA	CASAWASGSYEQYF	TGTGCCAGTGCTTGGGCTAGCGGCTCCTACGAGCAGTACTTC
TRBV2	NA	TRBJ2-2	few	CASSEDSFPGELFF	TGTGCCAGCAGTGAAGATAGCTTCCCCGGGGAGCTGTTTTTT
TRBV5-5	NA	TRBJ2-7	NA	CASSLTGAPPYEQYF	TGTGCCAGCAGCTTGACAGGCGCTCCCCCCTACGAGCAGTACTTC
TRBV19	NA	TRBJ1-3	NA	CASSIRSGSSGNTIYF	TGTGCCAGTAGTATTCGGTCAGGATCATCTGGAAACACCATATATTTT
TRBV5-4	NA	TRBJ1-1	few	CASSFSGRVNTEAFF	TGTGCCAGCAGCTTTTCCGGACGGGTGAACACTGAAGCTTTCTTT
TRBV2	TRBD2	TRBJ2-3	NA	CASSGNLAGGRDTQYF	TGTGCCAGCAGTGGAAACCTAGCGGGGGGGCGGGATACGCAGTATTTT
TRBV28	NA	TRBJ1-1	once	CASRVWMNTEAFF	TGTGCCAGCCGGGTGTGGATGAACACTGAAGCTTTCTTT
TRBV6-1	TRBD2	TRBJ2-1	NA	CASSEAHPLAGEREFF	TGTGCCAGCAGTGAAGCGCATCCCCTAGCGGGAGAGAGAGAGTTCTTC
TRBV6-6	TRBD1	TRBJ1-2	NA	CASSYRQGFNYGYTF	TGTGCCAGCAGTTACCGACAGGGTTTTAACTATGGCTACACCTTC
TRBV19	TRBD1	TRBJ2-1	NA	CASSIKGARLNEQFF	TGTGCCAGTAGTATTAAGGGGGCGCGGTTAAATGAGCAGTTCTTC
TRBV25-1	NA	TRBJ1-2	once	CASSEFNSENYGYTF	TGTGCCAGCAGTGAATTTAATTCGGAGAACTATGGCTACACCTTC
TRBV5-1	NA	TRBJ2-7	NA	CASSLVAPGQRGGYEQYF	TGCGCCAGCAGCTTGGTTGCCCCGGGACAGAGGGGAGGTTACGAGCAGTACTTC
TRBV4-2	TRBD1	TRBJ2-1	NA	CASSQAEGAGYNEQFF	TGTGCCAGCAGCCAAGCTGAGGGGGCAGGGTACAATGAGCAGTTCTTC
TRBV28	NA	TRBJ1-2	NA	CASRRGGPIDGYTF	TGTGCCAGCAGGAGGGGGGGCCCGATTGACGGCTACACCTTC